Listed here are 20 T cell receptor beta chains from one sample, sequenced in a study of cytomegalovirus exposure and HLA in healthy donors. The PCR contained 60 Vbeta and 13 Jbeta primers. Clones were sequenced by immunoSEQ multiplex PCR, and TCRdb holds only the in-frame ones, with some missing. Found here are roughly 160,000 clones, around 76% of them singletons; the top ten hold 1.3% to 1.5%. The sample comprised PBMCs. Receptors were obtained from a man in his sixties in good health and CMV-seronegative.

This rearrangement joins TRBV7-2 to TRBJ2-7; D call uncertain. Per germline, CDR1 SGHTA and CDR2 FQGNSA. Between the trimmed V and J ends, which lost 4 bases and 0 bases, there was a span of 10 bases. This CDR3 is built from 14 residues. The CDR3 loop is CASSSGGSSYEQYF. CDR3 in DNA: TGTGCCAGCAGCTCCGGCGGCAGCTCCTACGAGCAGTACTTC.

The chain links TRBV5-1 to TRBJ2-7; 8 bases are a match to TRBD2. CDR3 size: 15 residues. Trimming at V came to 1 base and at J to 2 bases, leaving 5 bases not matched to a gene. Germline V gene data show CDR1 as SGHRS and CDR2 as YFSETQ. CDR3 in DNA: TGCGCCAGCAGCTTGAGCGGCGGGAGGACCTACGAGCAGTACTTC. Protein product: CASSLSGGRTYEQYF.

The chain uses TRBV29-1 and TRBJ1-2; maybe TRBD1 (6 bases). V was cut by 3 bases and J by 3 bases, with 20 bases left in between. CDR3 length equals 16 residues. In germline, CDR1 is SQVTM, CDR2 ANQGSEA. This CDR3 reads CSVEPGQWGSDYGYTF. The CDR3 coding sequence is TGCAGCGTTGAGCCCGGACAGTGGGGTTCGGACTATGGCTACACCTTC.

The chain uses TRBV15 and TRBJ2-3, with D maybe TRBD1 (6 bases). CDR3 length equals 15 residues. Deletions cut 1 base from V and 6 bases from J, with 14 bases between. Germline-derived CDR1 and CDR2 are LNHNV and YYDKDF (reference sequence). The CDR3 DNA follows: TGTGCCACCAGCAGAGGGACAGTCCCGTCGGATACGCAGTATTTT. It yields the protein CATSRGTVPSDTQYF.

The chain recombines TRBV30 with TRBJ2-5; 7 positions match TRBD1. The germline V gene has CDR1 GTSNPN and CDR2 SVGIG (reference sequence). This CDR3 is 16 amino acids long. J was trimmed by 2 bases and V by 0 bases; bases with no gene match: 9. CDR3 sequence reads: CAWSVGTVAGQETQYF. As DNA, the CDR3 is TGTGCCTGGAGTGTGGGGACAGTCGCAGGTCAAGAGACCCAGTACTTC.

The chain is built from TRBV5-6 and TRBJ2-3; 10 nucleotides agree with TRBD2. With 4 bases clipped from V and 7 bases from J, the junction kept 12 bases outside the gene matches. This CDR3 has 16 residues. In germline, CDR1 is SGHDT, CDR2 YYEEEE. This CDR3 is CASSNIKASGRYTQYF. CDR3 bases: TGTGCCAGCAGCAATATCAAGGCTAGCGGGAGATATACGCAGTATTTT.

CDR3 protein: CASSYPGTAARGYTF. For the CDR3, the DNA is TGTGCCAGCAGTTACCCCGGAACGGCTGCTAGAGGCTACACCTTC. The gene calls are TRBV6-5 and TRBJ1-2; D ambiguous. The CDR3 has 15 amino acids. Germline V gene lookup returns CDR1 MNHEY and CDR2 SVGAGI. V lost 2 bases, J lost 8 bases, and 18 bases lay in between.

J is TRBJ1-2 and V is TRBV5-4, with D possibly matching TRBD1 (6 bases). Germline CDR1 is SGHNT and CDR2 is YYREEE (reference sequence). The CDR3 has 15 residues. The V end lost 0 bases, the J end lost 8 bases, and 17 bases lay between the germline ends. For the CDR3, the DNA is TGTGCCAGCAGCTTGGAACGACGGACAGATGAAGGCTACACCTTC. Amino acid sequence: CASSLERRTDEGYTF.

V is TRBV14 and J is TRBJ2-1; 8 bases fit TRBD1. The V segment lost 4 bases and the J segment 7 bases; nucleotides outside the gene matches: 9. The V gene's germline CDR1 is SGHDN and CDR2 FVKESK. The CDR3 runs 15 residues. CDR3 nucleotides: TGTGCCAGCAGCCTGCGAGACAGGGGCCATAATGAGCAGTTCTTC. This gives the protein CASSLRDRGHNEQFF.

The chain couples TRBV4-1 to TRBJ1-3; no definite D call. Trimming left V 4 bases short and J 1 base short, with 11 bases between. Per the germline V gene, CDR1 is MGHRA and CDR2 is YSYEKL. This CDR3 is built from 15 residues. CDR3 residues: CASSPPGGSGNTIYF. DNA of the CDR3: TGCGCCAGCAGCCCCCCGGGCGGGTCTGGAAACACCATATATTTT.

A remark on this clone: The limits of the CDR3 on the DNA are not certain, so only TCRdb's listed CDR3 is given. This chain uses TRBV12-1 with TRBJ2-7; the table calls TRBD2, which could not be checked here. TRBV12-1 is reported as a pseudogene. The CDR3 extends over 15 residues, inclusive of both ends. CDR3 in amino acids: CASSFWASGSNEQYF.

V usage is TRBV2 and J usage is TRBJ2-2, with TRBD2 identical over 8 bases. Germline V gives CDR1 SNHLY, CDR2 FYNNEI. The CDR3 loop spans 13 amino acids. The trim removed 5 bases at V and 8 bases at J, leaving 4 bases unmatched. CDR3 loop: CASSISGAGELFF. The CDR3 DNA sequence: TGTGCCAGCAGTATTAGCGGGGCAGGGGAGCTGTTTTTT.

The CDR3 spells CASSVGGGQADTQYF. The CDR3 DNA reads TGTGCCAGCAGCGTAGGCGGGGGGCAGGCGGATACGCAGTATTTT. The gene calls are TRBV9 and TRBJ2-3, with 8 bases matching TRBD2. V lost 0 bases to trimming and J lost 6 bases; unmatched junction nucleotides: 6. The CDR3 sequence is 15 residues long. Germline assignment: CDR1 SGDLS and CDR2 YYNGEE.

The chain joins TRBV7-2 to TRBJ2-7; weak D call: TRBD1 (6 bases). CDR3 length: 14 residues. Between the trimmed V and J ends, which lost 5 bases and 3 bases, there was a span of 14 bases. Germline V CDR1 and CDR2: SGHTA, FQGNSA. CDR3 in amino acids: CASSRPGHFYEQYF. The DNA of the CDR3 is TGTGCCAGCAGCCGTCCGGGACACTTCTACGAGCAGTACTTC.

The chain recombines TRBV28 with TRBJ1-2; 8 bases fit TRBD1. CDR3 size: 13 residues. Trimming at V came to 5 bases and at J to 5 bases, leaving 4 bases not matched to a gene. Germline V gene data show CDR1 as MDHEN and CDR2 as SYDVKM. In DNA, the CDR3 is TGTGCCAGCAGTCCGAGGACAGGGTATGGCTACACCTTC. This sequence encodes CASSPRTGYGYTF.

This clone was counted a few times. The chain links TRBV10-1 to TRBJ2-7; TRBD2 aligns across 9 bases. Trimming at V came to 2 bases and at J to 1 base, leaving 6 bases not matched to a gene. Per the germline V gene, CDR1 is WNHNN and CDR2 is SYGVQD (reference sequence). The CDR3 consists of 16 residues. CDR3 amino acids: CASSELSGGTSYEQYF. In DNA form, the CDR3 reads TGCGCCAGCAGTGAGCTGAGCGGGGGGACTTCCTACGAGCAGTACTTC.

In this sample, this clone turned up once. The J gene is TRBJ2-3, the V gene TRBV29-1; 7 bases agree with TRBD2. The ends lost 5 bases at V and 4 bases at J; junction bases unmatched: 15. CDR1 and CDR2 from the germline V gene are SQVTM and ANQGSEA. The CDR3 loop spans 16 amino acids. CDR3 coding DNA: TGCAGCGTTCAGGGTGGGGCGGGAGTTAAGGCAGATACGCAGTATTTT. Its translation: CSVQGGAGVKADTQYF.

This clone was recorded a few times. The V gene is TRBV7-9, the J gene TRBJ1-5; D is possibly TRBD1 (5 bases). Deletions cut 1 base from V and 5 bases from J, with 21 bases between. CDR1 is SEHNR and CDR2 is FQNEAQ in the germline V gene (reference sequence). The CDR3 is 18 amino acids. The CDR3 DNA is TGTGCCAGCAGCTTAGGGACCACACGTTGGGGGGGGGATCAGCCCCAGCATTTT. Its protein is CASSLGTTRWGGDQPQHF.

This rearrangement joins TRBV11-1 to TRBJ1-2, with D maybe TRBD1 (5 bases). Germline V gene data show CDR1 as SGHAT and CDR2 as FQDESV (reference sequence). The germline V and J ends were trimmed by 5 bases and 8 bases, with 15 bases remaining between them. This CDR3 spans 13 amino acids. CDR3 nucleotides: TGTGCCAGCAGCCCAGGGCTTGGTAGGGGCTACACCTTC. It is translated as CASSPGLGRGYTF.

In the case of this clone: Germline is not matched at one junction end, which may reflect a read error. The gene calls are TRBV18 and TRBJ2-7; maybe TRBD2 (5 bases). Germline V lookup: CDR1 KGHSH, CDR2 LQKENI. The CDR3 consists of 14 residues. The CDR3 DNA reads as TGTGCCACCATACCCGACCCGGGGAACTCGGTGGTACGATTC. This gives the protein CATIPDPGNSVVRF.